Following are 3 T cell receptor beta chains from one sample sequenced in a study of CD8 T cells in Susac syndrome. With random hexamers, reverse transcription was performed on roughly 0.45 to 1 ug of RNA. TCRdb re-derived calls from the immunoSEQ multiplex PCR reads in MiXCR, one entry per CDR3 protein. The sample lists some 300,000 distinct CDR3 sequences, 70% to 90% occurring once. The sample was CD8+ T cells from PBMCs. All receptors come from a human donor with multiple sclerosis.

V gene TRBV3-1 combines with J gene TRBJ2-7, with no clear D. The germline V gene encodes CDR1 LGHDT and CDR2 YNNKEL (reference sequence). The V gene lost 4 bases and the J gene lost 2 bases, with 12 bases spanning the gap. CDR3 size: 14 residues. CDR3 loop: CASSPGPLTYEQYF. CDR3 DNA: TGTGCCAGCAGCCCCGGGCCATTAACCTACGAGCAGTACTTC.

The J gene is TRBJ1-1, the V gene TRBV4-1, with D tentatively TRBD1 (5 bases). The ends were cut back, 5 bases at V and 2 bases at J, with 12 bases in the middle. Germline lookup yields CDR1 MGHRA and CDR2 YSYEKL. The CDR3 has 14 residues. The CDR3 reads CASSATRGNTEAFF. The CDR3 DNA is TGCGCCAGCAGCGCGACTCGGGGCAACACTGAAGCTTTCTTT.

V gene TRBV9 combines with J gene TRBJ1-2; D remains ambiguous. CDR3 length: 11 residues. Trimming removed 7 bases at V and 4 bases at J, with 8 bases between. CDR1 and CDR2 from the germline V gene are SGDLS and YYNGEE. The CDR3 coding sequence is TGTGCCAGCCAGGTCCCCTATGGCTACACCTTC. Residues: CASQVPYGYTF.